The source of this T cell receptor (beta chain) is a study of cytomegalovirus exposure and HLA in healthy donors. Trimming cost V 4 bases and J 1 base, with 15 bases left between them. This CDR3 comprises 16 residues. The germline V gene encodes CDR1 SGHRS and CDR2 YFSETQ. The primer mix had 60 Vbeta and 13 Jbeta primers. Some clones are missing from TCRdb's copy, which holds only in-frame ones; the method was immunoSEQ multiplex PCR. The sample consists of approximately 100,000 clones, around 84% of them appearing once. Points from the study as a whole: Further analysis was carried out later, and it showed several of the most significant clusters appearing linked to common viral pathogens. Many donors carried some public TCRs, although rarity characterized most TCR sequences.

In regard to this clone: Antigen: not known.

The chain is built from TRBV5-1 and TRBJ1-3; perhaps TRBD1 as D (6 bases). The sequence was obtained from a middle-aged woman in good health and CMV-seropositive. The sequenced sample consisted of PBMCs. The CDR3: CASSRGQTSSGNTIYF. The CDR3 DNA follows: TGCGCCAGCAGCAGAGGACAGACCTCTTCTGGAAACACCATATATTTT.